Included here is one T cell receptor (beta chain) sequence, with context. Antigen unknown. The method was immunoSEQ multiplex PCR; TCRdb's version includes in-frame clones alone and lacks a portion of them. The data show over 15,000 clones, 45% to 60% seen once. This sample was included in a study of siplizumab effects on memory and regulatory T cells. Study information: Siplizumab-free reactions were matched to 1 ug/mL siplizumab reactions in paired mixed lymphocyte cultures.

General study points: The naive T cell population seemed more diverse than memory cells and seemed a major contributor to the alloresponse. Roughly 75-96% of dividing CD4+ or CD8+ clones were without an attributable naive or memory phenotype.

Germline CDR1 and CDR2: WNHNN and SYGVQD (reference sequence). This CDR3 has 16 residues. V shed 7 bases and J 9 bases; nucleotides not matched to a gene: 18. Cells from the mixed lymphocyte reaction were cocultured for six to seven days at 37°C. Each population got its own dye, CFSE for responder PBMCs and Violet Dye for stimulator PBMCs, and they were put together 1:1. This receptor was identified in a human donor in good health; the cells came from an allogeneic mixed lymphocyte reaction. Sequenced input: CFSE-low (dividing) CD4+ T cells sorted from an allogeneic mixed lymphocyte reaction. V is TRBV10-1 and J is TRBJ1-5, with 7 bases lining up with TRBD1. CDR3 in DNA: TGCGCCAGCACCGACAGGGTTTTGGTACGATGGTCGCCCCAGCATTTT. Protein: CASTDRVLVRWSPQHF.